This passage covers 25 T cell receptor beta chains from one sample sequenced in a study of cytomegalovirus exposure and HLA in healthy donors. With 60 Vbeta and 13 Jbeta primers, the PCR was carried out. Data came from immunoSEQ multiplex PCR; TCRdb stores just in-frame clones and leaves some out. The sample lists about 100,000 clones, about 70% occurring once. Sequencing was carried out using PBMCs. The origin of the receptors is a woman between 18 and 29 years old in good health and CMV-seropositive.

The V call is TRBV5-1, the J call TRBJ2-1; D gene unclear. CDR3 length: 15 amino acids. Germline V gene lookup returns CDR1 SGHRS and CDR2 YFSETQ. V was clipped by 0 bases and J by 2 bases, with 9 bases between them. CDR3 amino acids: CASSLATRTYNEQFF. CDR3 in DNA: TGCGCCAGCAGCTTGGCCACCAGGACCTACAATGAGCAGTTCTTC.

The V call is TRBV28, the J call TRBJ2-1; TRBD1 aligns across 9 bases. Germline V gene lookup returns CDR1 MDHEN and CDR2 SYDVKM. After removal of 2 bases from V and 1 base from J, the junction contained 3 bases not matched to a gene. The CDR3 runs to 16 residues. This CDR3 is CASSLMGQGSYNEQFF. CDR3 in DNA: TGTGCCAGCAGTTTAATGGGACAGGGTTCCTACAATGAGCAGTTCTTC.

This clone has more than one count but fewer than ten. The chain is built from TRBV7-8 and TRBJ2-7; 8 nucleotides align to TRBD1. Trimming cost V 5 bases and J 3 bases; bases outside gene matches: 9. CDR1 SGHVS and CDR2 FQNEAQ come from the germline V gene. CDR3 size: 15 residues. The CDR3 loop reads CASSHPGQAFYEQYF. The CDR3 nucleotides read TGTGCCAGCAGCCATCCGGGACAGGCATTCTACGAGCAGTACTTC.

The chain is built from TRBV6-1 and TRBJ2-7; D might be TRBD2 (6 bases). In germline, CDR1 is MNHNS, CDR2 SASEGT. CDR3 size: 13 residues. Trimming removed 4 bases from V and 7 bases from J, with 14 bases in between. DNA for the CDR3: TGTGCCAGCAGTGGGGACTGGGAGCGAGAGCAGTACTTC. This sequence encodes CASSGDWEREQYF.

This clone appeared a single time. The J gene is TRBJ2-7, the V gene TRBV16, with TRBD1 as a possible D gene (7 bases). In germline, CDR1 is KGHSY, CDR2 FQNENV. This CDR3 comprises 14 residues. V was pared by 4 bases and J by 5 bases, with 15 bases between. The DNA for the CDR3 is TGTGCCAGCAGCCCTCAGGGGGGCTACGACGAGCAGTACTTC. Translation gives CASSPQGGYDEQYF.

The V call is TRBV6-6, the J call TRBJ2-7; the match to TRBD1 covers 10 bases. V lost 3 bases, J lost 5 bases, and 10 bases stayed unmatched. Germline CDR1 and CDR2: MNHNY and SVGAGI (reference sequence). The CDR3 loop spans 16 amino acids. The CDR3 protein is CASSYELGQGFDEQYF. Here the CDR3 DNA reads TGTGCCAGCAGTTATGAGTTGGGACAGGGGTTCGACGAGCAGTACTTC.

The V call is TRBV27, the J call TRBJ1-4; 10 nucleotides align to TRBD1. CDR1 and CDR2 from the germline V gene are MNHEY and SMNVEV (reference sequence). Trimming cost V 0 bases and J 10 bases; bases outside gene matches: 8. The CDR3 runs 16 residues. CDR3 residues: CASSLSTGGGLGKLFF. The CDR3 region has the DNA TGTGCCAGCAGTTTATCGACAGGGGGCGGGTTGGGAAAACTGTTTTTT.

The V and J genes are TRBV27 and TRBJ2-1, with 12 bases fitting TRBD2. The germline V gene encodes CDR1 MNHEY and CDR2 SMNVEV (reference sequence). CDR3 size: 15 residues. The trim removed 6 bases at V and 1 base at J, leaving 1 base unmatched. The DNA of the CDR3 is TGTGCCAGCAGCGGACTAGCGGGGTCCTACAATGAGCAGTTCTTC. Translated: CASSGLAGSYNEQFF.

The chain is built from TRBV19 and TRBJ2-1; D is perhaps TRBD1 (6 bases). Germline-derived CDR1 and CDR2 are LNHDA and SQIVND (reference sequence). Trimming cost V 5 bases and J 0 bases, with 14 bases left between them. The CDR3 has 16 amino acids. CDR3 loop: CASSPRQESSYNEQFF. The DNA for the CDR3 is TGTGCCAGTAGTCCACGACAGGAGAGCTCCTACAATGAGCAGTTCTTC.

The V gene is TRBV5-5, the J gene TRBJ2-3; perhaps TRBD1 as D (6 bases). V dropped 4 bases and J dropped 4 bases, with 22 bases sitting between them. Germline V gives CDR1 SGHKS, CDR2 YYEKEE (reference sequence). The CDR3 has 17 amino acids. Written as DNA, the CDR3 is TGTGCCAGCAGCGTGACCGGGACACCCAACAGCGCAGATACGCAGTATTTT. Protein sequence: CASSVTGTPNSADTQYF. Looking up the rest from reference TRBV5-5 and TRBJ2-3 gives the full variable domain: DAGVTQSPTHLIKTRGQQVTLRCSPISGHKSVSWYQQVLGQGPQFIFQYYEKEERGRGNFPDRFSARQFPNYSSELNVNALLLGDSALYLCASSVTGTPNSADTQYFGPGTRLTVL.

The chain employs TRBV2 and TRBJ2-7; D possibly corresponds to TRBD1 (5 bases). The V end lost 6 bases, the J end lost 3 bases, and 18 bases lay between the germline ends. Per the germline V gene, CDR1 is SNHLY and CDR2 is FYNNEI. The CDR3 has 15 residues. CDR3 sequence: CASRYRADRGYEQYF. In DNA form, the CDR3 reads TGTGCCAGCAGGTATCGGGCCGACAGAGGCTACGAGCAGTACTTC.

The CDR3 region is CASSYDPTGATYEQYF. The CDR3 bases are TGTGCCAGCAGTTACGACCCGACAGGGGCTACCTACGAGCAGTACTTC. The V call is TRBV6-5, the J call TRBJ2-7; 8 bases agree with TRBD1. The CDR3 sequence is 16 residues long. V dropped 2 bases and J dropped 2; count of bases not matched to a gene: 8. CDR1 is MNHEY and CDR2 is SVGAGI in the germline V gene.

The V gene is TRBV6-1, the J gene TRBJ1-1; 10 bases fit TRBD1. Germline CDR1 reads MNHNS; CDR2 reads SASEGT. CDR3 length equals 14 residues. J was trimmed by 4 bases and V by 5 bases; bases with no gene match: 4. CDR3 sequence: CASSSWTGGTEAFF. In DNA, the CDR3 is TGTGCCAGCAGTTCCTGGACAGGGGGCACTGAAGCTTTCTTT.

This sequence joins TRBV19 and TRBJ2-7; a weak D match, TRBD1 (5 bases). The CDR3 contains 16 residues. Between the trimmed V and J ends, which lost 1 base and 6 bases, there was a span of 19 bases. In germline, CDR1 is LNHDA, CDR2 SQIVND (reference sequence). CDR3 in amino acids: CASSIVEGVSPFEQYF. DNA for the CDR3: TGTGCCAGTAGTATAGTTGAAGGGGTCTCTCCTTTCGAGCAGTACTTC.

J is TRBJ1-6 and V is TRBV30; D ambiguous. The germline CDR1 and CDR2 sequences are GTSNPN and SVGIG (reference sequence). V lost 1 base to trimming and J lost 9 bases, with 7 bases between them. This CDR3 has 12 residues. Here the CDR3 DNA reads TGTGCCTGGAGTGAGGTAGCTTCACCCCTCCACTTT. It encodes CAWSEVASPLHF.

The chain combines TRBV27 with TRBJ2-1, with D perhaps matching TRBD2 (5 bases). The V end lost 6 bases, the J end lost 2 bases, and 20 bases lay between the germline ends. This CDR3 spans 17 amino acids. The germline V gene encodes CDR1 MNHEY and CDR2 SMNVEV (reference sequence). CDR3 in DNA: TGTGCCAGCAGCCAACAGTCTTCCGGAGGAACCTACAATGAGCAGTTCTTC. It specifies CASSQQSSGGTYNEQFF.

CDR3 loop: CASSADRGPHGYTF. The CDR3 region has the DNA TGTGCCAGCAGTGCGGACAGGGGGCCGCATGGCTACACCTTC. This chain joins TRBV6-5 and TRBJ1-2, with 11 bases matching TRBD1. Germline CDR1 and CDR2: MNHEY and SVGAGI. The CDR3 contains 14 residues. The V segment lost 5 bases and the J segment 6 bases; nucleotides outside the gene matches: 5.

This chain links TRBV30 with TRBJ2-5, with 7 bases aligning to TRBD2. V shed 2 bases and J 6 bases; nucleotides not matched to a gene: 9. The CDR3 is 14 residues long. CDR1 and CDR2 from the germline V gene are GTSNPN and SVGIG (reference sequence). The CDR3 region has the DNA TGTGCCTGGAGTACCGGGACTACGAAAAAGACCCAGTACTTC. Translating gives CAWSTGTTKKTQYF.

This chain joins TRBV15 and TRBJ2-3, with 8 bases aligning to TRBD1. V shed 3 bases, J shed 6 bases, and the junction held 8 bases outside the gene matches. Germline V CDR1 and CDR2: LNHNV, YYDKDF (reference sequence). The CDR3 sequence is 15 residues long. The CDR3 loop reads CATSSPGTGDDTQYF. The CDR3 coding sequence is TGTGCCACCAGCAGTCCCGGGACAGGAGATGATACGCAGTATTTT.

The chain carries TRBV7-2 and TRBJ2-1; D might be TRBD1 (6 bases). The germline V gene has CDR1 SGHTA and CDR2 FQGNSA. This CDR3 contains 16 residues. V was trimmed by 1 base and J by 2 bases, leaving 12 bases between them. This CDR3 reads CASSLVGTNTYNEQFF. The CDR3, as DNA: TGTGCCAGCAGCTTAGTGGGGACAAATACCTACAATGAGCAGTTCTTC.

V is TRBV9 and J is TRBJ1-1; D unclear. V lost 4 bases and J 1 base, leaving 8 bases between the germline ends. Germline CDR1 SGDLS, CDR2 YYNGEE. This CDR3 spans 13 amino acids. The CDR3 protein is CASSLIENTEAFF. The DNA of the CDR3 is TGTGCCAGCAGCTTAATAGAGAACACTGAAGCTTTCTTT.

V and J are TRBV29-1 and TRBJ2-1, with D perhaps TRBD1 (6 bases). The CDR3 is 16 residues long. Germline loops: CDR1 SQVTM, CDR2 ANQGSEA. V was cut by 1 base and J by 0 bases, with 13 bases left in between. The CDR3 protein is CSVEGIQGSSYNEQFF. CDR3 in DNA: TGCAGCGTTGAAGGGATCCAGGGGAGCTCCTACAATGAGCAGTTCTTC.

V usage is TRBV9 and J usage is TRBJ2-3; D may be TRBD2 (5 bases). V lost 3 bases and J lost 2, with 16 bases in between. Looked up from germline, CDR1 is SGDLS and CDR2 is YYNGEE. The CDR3 contains 16 residues. The CDR3 here is CASSAPGAVSTDTQYF. The CDR3 nucleotides read TGTGCCAGCAGCGCCCCCGGAGCGGTTTCCACAGATACGCAGTATTTT.

This clone was seen a handful of times. The genes are TRBV2 and TRBJ2-7, with 7 nucleotides matching TRBD1. V was pared by 6 bases and J by 3 bases, with 2 bases of the junction left unmatched. The CDR3 length is 12 residues. Germline V gene sequence: CDR1 SNHLY, CDR2 FYNNEI. The CDR3 loop reads CASRPGGYEQYF. CDR3 in DNA: TGTGCCAGCAGACCAGGGGGCTACGAGCAGTACTTC.

The V and J genes are TRBV7-9 and TRBJ2-3, with 9 positions matching TRBD2. The germline V gene has CDR1 SEHNR and CDR2 FQNEAQ (reference sequence). V was clipped by 4 bases and J by 4 bases; unmatched bases: 6. CDR3 size: 15 residues. The CDR3: CASSYLAGNADTQYF. CDR3 bases: TGTGCCAGCAGCTACCTAGCGGGAAATGCAGATACGCAGTATTTT.